This T cell receptor beta chain was documented in a study of T cells in Graves' hyperthyroidism and ophthalmopathy. Researchers amplified the TCR beta CDR3 regions from RNA transcripts. A set of HTBI primers served as the primers for a first-round RT-PCR of the TCR CDR3. TCRdb ran MiXCR on the multiplex PCR reads and lists one entry per CDR3 protein. The sample yields about 740,000 distinct CDR3 sequences, 12% to 15% seen once. The germline V gene has CDR1 PRHDT and CDR2 FYEKMQ (reference sequence). The CDR3 sequence is 15 residues long. The V segment lost 1 base and the J segment 4 bases; nucleotides outside the gene matches: 4. This clonotype came up many times. Stability of Graves' hyperthyroidism was defined as absent ophthalmopathy progression within 18 months. Lactation, pregnancy, other autoimmune disease or uncontrolled infection excluded patients.

The chain uses TRBV13 and TRBJ2-1, with 7 bases matching TRBD2. This sequence was found in a young woman with Graves' hyperthyroidism. The sequenced sample was blood. The CDR3 protein is CASSLVAGFYNEQFF. Here the CDR3 DNA reads TGTGCCAGCAGCTTAGTAGCGGGCTTTTACAATGAGCAGTTCTTC.